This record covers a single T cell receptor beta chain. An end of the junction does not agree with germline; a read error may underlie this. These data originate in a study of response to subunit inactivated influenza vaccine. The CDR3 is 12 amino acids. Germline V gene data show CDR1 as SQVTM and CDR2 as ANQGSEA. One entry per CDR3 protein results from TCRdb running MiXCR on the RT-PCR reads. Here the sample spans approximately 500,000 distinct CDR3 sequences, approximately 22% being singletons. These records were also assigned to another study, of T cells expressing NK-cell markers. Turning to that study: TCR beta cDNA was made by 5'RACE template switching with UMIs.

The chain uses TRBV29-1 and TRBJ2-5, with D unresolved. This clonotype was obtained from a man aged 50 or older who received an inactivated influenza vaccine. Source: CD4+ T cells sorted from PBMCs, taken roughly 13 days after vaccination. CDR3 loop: CSVLEWQETQSF. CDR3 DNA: TGCAGCGTTTTAGAGTGGCAAGAGACCCAGTCCTTC.